This TCR beta chain was retrieved from a study of CD8 T cells in ankylosing spondylitis. The TCR beta libraries were generated through quantitative 5'-RACE incorporating molecular barcodes. TCRdb passed the 5' RACE reads through MiXCR, listing each CDR3 protein once. The data hold about 120,000 distinct CDR3 sequences, with roughly 13% observed a single time. Source material: blood, either unsorted or a sorted T cell fraction (not recorded which). This receptor was taken from a female donor with ankylosing spondylitis or in good health (not recorded which).

CDR3: CASSFESSGREAYNEQFF. For the CDR3, the DNA is TGTGCCAGCAGCTTCGAAAGTAGCGGGAGAGAAGCCTACAATGAGCAGTTCTTC. This chain joins TRBV13 and TRBJ2-1; 9 bases agree with TRBD2. Trimming cost V 3 bases and J 2 bases; bases outside gene matches: 11. The CDR3 is 18 residues long. The germline gives CDR1 PRHDT, CDR2 FYEKMQ (reference sequence).